The 5 T cell receptor beta chains given below trace back to one sample, sequenced in a study of PD-1 blockade in mismatch repair-deficient tumors. Data came from immunoSEQ multiplex PCR; TCRdb stores just in-frame clones and leaves some out. The table has 90,000 to 120,000 clones, over 65% seen once. The sequencing used peripheral blood, collected roughly eight months after starting pembrolizumab. These receptors were taken from an adult with mismatch repair-deficient cancer.

V gene TRBV7-9 combines with J gene TRBJ1-2; 10 bases agree with TRBD1. The CDR3 runs to 13 residues. CDR1 is SEHNR and CDR2 is FQNEAQ in the germline V gene (reference sequence). V dropped 5 bases and J dropped 10; count of bases not matched to a gene: 7. For the CDR3, the DNA is TGTGCCAGCAGCGTAGGGACAGGGGAAGTCTACACCTTC. This translates into CASSVGTGEVYTF.

The chain is built from TRBV4-1 and TRBJ1-4; TRBD1 aligns across 8 bases. There are 16 residues in the CDR3. CDR1 is MGHRA and CDR2 is YSYEKL in the germline V gene. V gave up 3 bases and J gave up 5 bases; unmatched junction bases: 8. The CDR3 nucleotides are TGCGCCAGCAGCCACGCAGGACAGGGTTTAAATGAAAAACTGTTTTTT. Its translation: CASSHAGQGLNEKLFF.

V usage is TRBV27 and J usage is TRBJ1-2; D is perhaps TRBD1 (6 bases). Germline CDR1 is MNHEY and CDR2 is SMNVEV (reference sequence). V was pared by 6 bases and J by 4 bases, with 18 bases between. The CDR3 consists of 15 residues. The CDR3 region is CASSIGGGLIYGYTF. The CDR3 DNA reads as TGTGCCAGCAGCATAGGGGGAGGATTGATCTATGGCTACACCTTC.

The chain is built from TRBV30 and TRBJ1-1; D possibly corresponds to TRBD1 (5 bases). V was shortened by 3 bases and J by 5 bases, with 13 bases between the two germline ends. The germline CDR1 and CDR2 sequences are GTSNPN and SVGIG (reference sequence). The CDR3 length is 13 residues. In DNA, the CDR3 is TGTGCCTGGAGAATGAGGGGAACAACTGAAGCTTTCTTT. Amino acid sequence: CAWRMRGTTEAFF.

This chain connects TRBV6-5 to TRBJ2-1, with 10 bases matching TRBD2. Per germline, CDR1 MNHEY and CDR2 SVGAGI. J was trimmed by 8 bases and V by 6 bases; bases with no gene match: 10. The CDR3 covers 15 residues. The CDR3: CASRDTSGEAYEQFF. The CDR3 DNA follows: TGTGCCAGCAGGGATACTAGCGGGGAGGCCTATGAGCAGTTCTTC.